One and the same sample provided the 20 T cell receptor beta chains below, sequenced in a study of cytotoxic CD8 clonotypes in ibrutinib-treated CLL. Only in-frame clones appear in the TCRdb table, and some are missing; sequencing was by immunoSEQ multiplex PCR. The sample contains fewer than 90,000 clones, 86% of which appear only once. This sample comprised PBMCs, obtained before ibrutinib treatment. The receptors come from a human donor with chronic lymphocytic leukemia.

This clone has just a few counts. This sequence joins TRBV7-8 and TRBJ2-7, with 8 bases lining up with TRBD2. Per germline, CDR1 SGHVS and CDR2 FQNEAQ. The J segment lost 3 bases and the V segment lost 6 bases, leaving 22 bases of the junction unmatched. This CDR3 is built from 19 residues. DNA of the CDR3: TGTGCCAGCAGACCCACACCGGGACTAGAATTAGCCTGGGACTACGAGCAGTACTTC. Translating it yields CASRPTPGLELAWDYEQYF.

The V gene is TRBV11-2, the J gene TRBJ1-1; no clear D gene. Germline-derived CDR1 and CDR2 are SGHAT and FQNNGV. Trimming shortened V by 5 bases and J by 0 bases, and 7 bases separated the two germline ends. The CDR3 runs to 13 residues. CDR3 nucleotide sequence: TGTGCCAGCAGCCTAGGGCTGAACACTGAAGCTTTCTTT. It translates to CASSLGLNTEAFF.

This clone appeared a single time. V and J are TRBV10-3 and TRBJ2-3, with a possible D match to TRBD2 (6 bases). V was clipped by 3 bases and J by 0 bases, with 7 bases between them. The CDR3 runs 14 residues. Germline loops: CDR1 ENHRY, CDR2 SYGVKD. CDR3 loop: CAISDSGSTDTQYF. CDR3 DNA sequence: TGTGCCATCAGTGACAGCGGGAGCACAGATACGCAGTATTTT.

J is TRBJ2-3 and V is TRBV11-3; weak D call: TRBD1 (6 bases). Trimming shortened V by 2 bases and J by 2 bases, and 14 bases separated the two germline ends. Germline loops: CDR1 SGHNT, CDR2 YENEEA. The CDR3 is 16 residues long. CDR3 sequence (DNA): TGTGCCAGCAGCTTATACGGCAGGGGAGCCACAGATACGCAGTATTTT. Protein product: CASSLYGRGATDTQYF.

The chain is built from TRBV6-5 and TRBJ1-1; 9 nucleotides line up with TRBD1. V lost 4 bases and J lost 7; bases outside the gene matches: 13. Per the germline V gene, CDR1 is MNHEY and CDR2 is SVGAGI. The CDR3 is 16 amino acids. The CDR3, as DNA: TGTGCCAGCAGTTCTCCGGGACAGGGCCGGTGGGTTGAAGCTTTCTTT. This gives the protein CASSSPGQGRWVEAFF.

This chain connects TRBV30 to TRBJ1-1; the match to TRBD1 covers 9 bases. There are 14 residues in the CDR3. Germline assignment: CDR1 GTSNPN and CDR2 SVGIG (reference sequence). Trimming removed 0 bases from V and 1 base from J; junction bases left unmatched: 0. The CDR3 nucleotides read TGTGCCTGGAGTGTGGGACAGGGGAACACTGAAGCTTTCTTT. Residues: CAWSVGQGNTEAFF.

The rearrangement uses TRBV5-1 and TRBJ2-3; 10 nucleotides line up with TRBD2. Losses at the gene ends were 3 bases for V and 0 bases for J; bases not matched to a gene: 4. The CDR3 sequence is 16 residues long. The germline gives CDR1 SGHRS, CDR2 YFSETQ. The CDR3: CASSSTSGASTDTQYF. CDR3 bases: TGCGCCAGCAGCTCCACTAGCGGGGCTAGCACAGATACGCAGTATTTT.

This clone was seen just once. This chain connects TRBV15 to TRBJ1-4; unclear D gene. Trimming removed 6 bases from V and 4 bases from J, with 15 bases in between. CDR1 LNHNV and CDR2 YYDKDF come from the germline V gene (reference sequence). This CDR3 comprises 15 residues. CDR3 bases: TGTGCCACCAGGGAAGGCGACACTGGTAATGAAAAACTGTTTTTT. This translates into CATREGDTGNEKLFF.

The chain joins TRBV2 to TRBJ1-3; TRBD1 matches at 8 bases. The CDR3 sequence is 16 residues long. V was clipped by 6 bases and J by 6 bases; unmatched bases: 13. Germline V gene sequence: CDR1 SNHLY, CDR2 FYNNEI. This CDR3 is CASSDPTGTGQNTIYF. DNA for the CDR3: TGTGCCAGCAGCGATCCTACGGGGACAGGTCAAAACACCATATATTTT.

The CDR3 coding sequence is TGTGCCAGCAGCCGACTAGCGGGAAGTGAGACCCAGTACTTC. This codes for CASSRLAGSETQYF. This chain uses TRBV11-3 with TRBJ2-5; 11 bases agree with TRBD2. Germline values: CDR1 SGHNT, CDR2 YENEEA. The junction had 4 bases not matched to a gene; V was cut back by 5 bases and J by 5 bases. This CDR3 is 14 amino acids long. Variable domain in full (rest from reference TRBV11-3 and TRBJ2-5): EAGVVQSPRYKIIEKKQPVAFWCNPISGHNTLYWYLQNLGQGPELLIRYENEEAVDDSQLPKDRFSAERLKGVDSTLKIQPAELGDSAVYLCASSRLAGSETQYFGPGTRLLVL.

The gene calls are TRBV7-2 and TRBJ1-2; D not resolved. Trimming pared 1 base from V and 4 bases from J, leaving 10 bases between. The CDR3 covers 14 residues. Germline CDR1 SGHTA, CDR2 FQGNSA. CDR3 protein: CASSLERKAYGYTF. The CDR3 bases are TGTGCCAGCAGCTTAGAGAGAAAGGCCTATGGCTACACCTTC.

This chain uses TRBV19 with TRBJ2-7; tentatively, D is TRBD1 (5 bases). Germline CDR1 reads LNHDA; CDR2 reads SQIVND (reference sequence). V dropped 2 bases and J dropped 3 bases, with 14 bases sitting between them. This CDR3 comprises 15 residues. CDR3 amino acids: CASSIYQGGLYEQYF. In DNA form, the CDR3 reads TGTGCCAGTAGTATATACCAGGGTGGTCTCTACGAGCAGTACTTC.

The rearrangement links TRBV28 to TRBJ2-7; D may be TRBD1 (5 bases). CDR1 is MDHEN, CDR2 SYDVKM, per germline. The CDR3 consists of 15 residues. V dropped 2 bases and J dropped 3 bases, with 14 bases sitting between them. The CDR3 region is CASSLRRDPFYEQYF. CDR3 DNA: TGTGCCAGCAGTTTACGCAGGGATCCTTTCTACGAGCAGTACTTC. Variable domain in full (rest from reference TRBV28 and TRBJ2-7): DVKVTQSSRYLVKRTGEKVFLECVQDMDHENMFWYRQDPGLGLRLIYFSYDVKMKEKGDIPEGYSVSREKKERFSLILESASTNQTSMYLCASSLRRDPFYEQYFGPGTRLTVT.

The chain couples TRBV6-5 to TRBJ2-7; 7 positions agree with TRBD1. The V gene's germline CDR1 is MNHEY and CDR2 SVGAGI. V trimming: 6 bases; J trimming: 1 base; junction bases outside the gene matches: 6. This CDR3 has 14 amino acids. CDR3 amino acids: CASSQPGQSYEQYF. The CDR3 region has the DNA TGTGCCAGCAGCCAACCGGGACAGTCCTACGAGCAGTACTTC.

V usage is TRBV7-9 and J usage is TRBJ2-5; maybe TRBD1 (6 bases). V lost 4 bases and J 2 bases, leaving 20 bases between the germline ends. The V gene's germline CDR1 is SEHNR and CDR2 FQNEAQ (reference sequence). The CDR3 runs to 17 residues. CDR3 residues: CASSSGHRVGQQETQYF. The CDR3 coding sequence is TGTGCCAGCAGCTCGGGACACAGGGTAGGCCAGCAAGAGACCCAGTACTTC.

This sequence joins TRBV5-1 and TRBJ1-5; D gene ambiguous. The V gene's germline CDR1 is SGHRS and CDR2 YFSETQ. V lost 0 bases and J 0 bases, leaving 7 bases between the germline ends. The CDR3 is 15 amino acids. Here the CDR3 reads CASSLAGFSNQPQHF. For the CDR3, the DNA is TGCGCCAGCAGCTTGGCGGGGTTTAGCAATCAGCCCCAGCATTTT.

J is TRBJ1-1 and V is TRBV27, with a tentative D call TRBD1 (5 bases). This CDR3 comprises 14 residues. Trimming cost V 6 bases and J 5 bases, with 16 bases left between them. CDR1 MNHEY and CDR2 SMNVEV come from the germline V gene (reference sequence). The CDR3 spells CASRPYGAVTEAFF. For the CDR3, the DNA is TGTGCCAGCAGACCTTACGGGGCCGTGACTGAAGCTTTCTTT.

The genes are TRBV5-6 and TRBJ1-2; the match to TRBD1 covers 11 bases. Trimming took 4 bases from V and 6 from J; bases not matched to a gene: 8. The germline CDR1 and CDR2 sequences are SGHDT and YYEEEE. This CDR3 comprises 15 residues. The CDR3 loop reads CASSARTGGADGYTF. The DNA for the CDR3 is TGTGCCAGCAGCGCAAGGACAGGGGGCGCGGATGGCTACACCTTC.

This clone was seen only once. This chain's CDR3 is CAISSGSADTQYF. CDR3 sequence (DNA): TGTGCCATCAGTAGCGGGAGTGCAGATACGCAGTATTTT. The chain is built from TRBV10-3 and TRBJ2-3; 8 bases align to TRBD2. Germline trimming cut 5 bases from V and 4 bases from J; bases unmatched to any gene: 2. This CDR3 contains 13 residues. CDR1 and CDR2 from the germline V gene are ENHRY and SYGVKD.

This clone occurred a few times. The CDR3 DNA sequence: TGTGCCAGCAGTTTAAGGTCGGGCGAGCAGTACTTC. Translating it yields CASSLRSGEQYF. The chain has TRBV27 and TRBJ2-7, with D unclear. This CDR3 spans 12 amino acids. Germline CDR1 is MNHEY and CDR2 is SMNVEV (reference sequence). Trimming took 2 bases from V and 6 from J, leaving 8 bases between them.